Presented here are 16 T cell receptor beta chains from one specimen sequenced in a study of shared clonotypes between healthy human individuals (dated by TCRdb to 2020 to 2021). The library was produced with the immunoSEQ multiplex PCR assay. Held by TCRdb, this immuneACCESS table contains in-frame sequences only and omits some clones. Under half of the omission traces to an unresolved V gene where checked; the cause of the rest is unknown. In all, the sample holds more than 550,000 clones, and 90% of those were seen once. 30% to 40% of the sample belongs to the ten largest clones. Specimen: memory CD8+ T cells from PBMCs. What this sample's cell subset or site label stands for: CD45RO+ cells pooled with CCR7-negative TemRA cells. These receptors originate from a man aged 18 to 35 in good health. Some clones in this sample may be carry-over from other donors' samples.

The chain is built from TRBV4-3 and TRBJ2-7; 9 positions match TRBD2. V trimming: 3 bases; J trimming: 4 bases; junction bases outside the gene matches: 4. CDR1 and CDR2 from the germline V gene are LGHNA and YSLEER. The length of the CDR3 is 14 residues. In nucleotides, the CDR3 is TGCGCCAGCAGCCATGGTAGCGGGAGTTACGAGCAGTACTTC. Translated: CASSHGSGSYEQYF.

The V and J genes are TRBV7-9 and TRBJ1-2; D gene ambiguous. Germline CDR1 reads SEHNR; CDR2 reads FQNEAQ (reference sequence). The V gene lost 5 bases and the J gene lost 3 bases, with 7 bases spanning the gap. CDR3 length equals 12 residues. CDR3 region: CASSDRDYGYTF. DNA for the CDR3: TGTGCCAGCAGCGACCGGGACTATGGCTACACCTTC.

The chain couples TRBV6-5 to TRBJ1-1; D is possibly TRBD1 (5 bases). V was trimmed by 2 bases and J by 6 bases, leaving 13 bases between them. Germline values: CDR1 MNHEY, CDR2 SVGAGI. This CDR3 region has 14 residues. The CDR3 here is CASSYAWGFAEAFF. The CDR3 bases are TGTGCCAGCAGTTACGCCTGGGGGTTCGCTGAAGCTTTCTTT.

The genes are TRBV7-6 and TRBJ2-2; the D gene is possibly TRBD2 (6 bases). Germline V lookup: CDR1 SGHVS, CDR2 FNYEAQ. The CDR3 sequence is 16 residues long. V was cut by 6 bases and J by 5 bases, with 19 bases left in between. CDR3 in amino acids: CASSNSGTGRTGELFF. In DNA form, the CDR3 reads TGTGCCAGCAGTAACTCCGGGACTGGAAGGACCGGGGAGCTGTTTTTT.

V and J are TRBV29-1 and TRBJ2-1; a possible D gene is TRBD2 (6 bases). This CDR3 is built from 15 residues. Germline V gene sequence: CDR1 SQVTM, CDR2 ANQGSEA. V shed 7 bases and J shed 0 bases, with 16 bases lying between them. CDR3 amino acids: CSGERVGGSYNEQFF. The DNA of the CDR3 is TGCAGCGGGGAGAGGGTGGGGGGCTCCTACAATGAGCAGTTCTTC.

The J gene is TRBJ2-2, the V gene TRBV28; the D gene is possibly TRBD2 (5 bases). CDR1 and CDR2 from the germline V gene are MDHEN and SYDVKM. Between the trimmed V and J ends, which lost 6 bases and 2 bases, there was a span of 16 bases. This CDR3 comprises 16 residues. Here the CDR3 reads CASRPLGLPNTGELFF. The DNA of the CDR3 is TGTGCCAGCAGGCCCCTCGGACTCCCAAACACCGGGGAGCTGTTTTTT.

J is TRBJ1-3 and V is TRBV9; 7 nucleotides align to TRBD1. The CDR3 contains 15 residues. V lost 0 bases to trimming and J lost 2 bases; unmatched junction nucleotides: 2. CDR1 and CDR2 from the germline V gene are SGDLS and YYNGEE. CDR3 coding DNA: TGTGCCAGCAGCGTAGGAGGGGGCCCTGGAAACACCATATATTTT. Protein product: CASSVGGGPGNTIYF.

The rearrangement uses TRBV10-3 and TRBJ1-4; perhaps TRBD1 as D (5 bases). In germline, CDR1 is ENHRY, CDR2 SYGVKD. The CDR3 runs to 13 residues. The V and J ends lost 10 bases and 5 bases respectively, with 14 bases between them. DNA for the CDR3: TGTGCCACTTCCCCGGGGCCGAATGAAAAACTGTTTTTT. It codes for CATSPGPNEKLFF.

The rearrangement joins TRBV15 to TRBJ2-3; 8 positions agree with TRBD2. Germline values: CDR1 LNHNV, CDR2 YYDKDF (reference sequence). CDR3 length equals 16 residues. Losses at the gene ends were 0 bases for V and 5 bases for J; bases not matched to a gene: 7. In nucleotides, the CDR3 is TGTGCCACCAGCAGAGATTTTGCGGGGGGCGAAGATACGCAGTATTTT. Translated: CATSRDFAGGEDTQYF. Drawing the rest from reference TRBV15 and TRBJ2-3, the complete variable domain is DAMVIQNPRYQVTQFGKPVTLSCSQTLNHNVMYWYQQKSSQAPKLLFHYYDKDFNNEADTPDNFQSRRPNTSFCFLDIRSPGLGDTAMYLCATSRDFAGGEDTQYFGPGTRLTVL.

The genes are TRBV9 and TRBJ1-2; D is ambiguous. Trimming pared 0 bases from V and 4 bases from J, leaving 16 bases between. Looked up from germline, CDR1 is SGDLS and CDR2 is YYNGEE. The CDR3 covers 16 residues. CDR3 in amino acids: CASSVVGGPQFYGYTF. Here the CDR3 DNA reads TGTGCCAGCAGCGTAGTTGGAGGTCCCCAATTCTATGGCTACACCTTC.

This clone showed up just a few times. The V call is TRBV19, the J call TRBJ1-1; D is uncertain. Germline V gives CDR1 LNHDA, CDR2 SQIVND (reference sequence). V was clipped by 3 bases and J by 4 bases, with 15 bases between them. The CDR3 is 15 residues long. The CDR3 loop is CASSIDPAVRTEAFF. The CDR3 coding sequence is TGTGCCAGTAGTATTGACCCAGCGGTGCGCACTGAAGCTTTCTTT.

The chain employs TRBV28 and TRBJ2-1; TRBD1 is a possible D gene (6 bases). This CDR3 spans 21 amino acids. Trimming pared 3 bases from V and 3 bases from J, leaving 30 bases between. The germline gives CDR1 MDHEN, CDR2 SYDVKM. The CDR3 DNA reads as TGTGCCAGCAGTTTTCCCAAAGCCCTTCCAGACAGGCCGAGGGTCTACAATGAGCAGTTCTTC. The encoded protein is CASSFPKALPDRPRVYNEQFF. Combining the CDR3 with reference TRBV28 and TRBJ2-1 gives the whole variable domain DVKVTQSSRYLVKRTGEKVFLECVQDMDHENMFWYRQDPGLGLRLIYFSYDVKMKEKGDIPEGYSVSREKKERFSLILESASTNQTSMYLCASSFPKALPDRPRVYNEQFFGPGTRLTVL.

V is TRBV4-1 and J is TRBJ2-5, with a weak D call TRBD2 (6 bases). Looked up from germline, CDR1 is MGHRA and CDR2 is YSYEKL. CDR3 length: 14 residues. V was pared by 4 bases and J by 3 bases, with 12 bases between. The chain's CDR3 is CASSPLGGKETQYF. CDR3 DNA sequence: TGCGCCAGCAGCCCCCTCGGGGGAAAAGAGACCCAGTACTTC.

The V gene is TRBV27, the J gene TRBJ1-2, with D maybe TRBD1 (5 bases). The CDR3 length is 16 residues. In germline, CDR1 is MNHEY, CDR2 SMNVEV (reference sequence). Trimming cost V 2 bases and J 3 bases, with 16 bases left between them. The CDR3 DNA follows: TGTGCCAGCAGTTTAAGTCAGGGAGACTTGTACTATGGCTACACCTTC. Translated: CASSLSQGDLYYGYTF.

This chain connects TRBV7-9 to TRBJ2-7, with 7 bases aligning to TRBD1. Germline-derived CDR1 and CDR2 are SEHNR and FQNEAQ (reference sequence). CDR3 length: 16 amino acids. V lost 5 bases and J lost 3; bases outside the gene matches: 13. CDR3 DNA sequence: TGTGCCAGCAGCACACCACCGGGACAGAACGGCTACGAGCAGTACTTC. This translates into CASSTPPGQNGYEQYF.

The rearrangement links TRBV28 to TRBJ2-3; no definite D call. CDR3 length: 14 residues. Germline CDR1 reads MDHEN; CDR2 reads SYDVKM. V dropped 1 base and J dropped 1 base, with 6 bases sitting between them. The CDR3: CASSLLSGTDTQYF. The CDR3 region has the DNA TGTGCCAGCAGTTTATTAAGCGGCACAGATACGCAGTATTTT.